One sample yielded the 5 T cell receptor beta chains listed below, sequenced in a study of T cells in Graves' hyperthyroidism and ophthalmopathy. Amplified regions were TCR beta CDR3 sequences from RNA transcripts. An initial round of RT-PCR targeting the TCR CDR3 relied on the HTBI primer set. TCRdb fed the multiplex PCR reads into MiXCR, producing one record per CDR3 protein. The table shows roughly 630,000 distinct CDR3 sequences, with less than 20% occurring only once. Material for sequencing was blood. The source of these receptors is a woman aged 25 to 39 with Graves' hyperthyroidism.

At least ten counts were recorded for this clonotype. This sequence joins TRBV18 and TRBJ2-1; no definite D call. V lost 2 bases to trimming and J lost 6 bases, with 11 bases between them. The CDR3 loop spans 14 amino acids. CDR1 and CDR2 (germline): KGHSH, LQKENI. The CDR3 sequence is CASSPIQRVNEQFF. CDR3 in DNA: TGTGCCAGCTCACCAATTCAGCGCGTCAATGAGCAGTTCTTC.

The chain's CDR3 is CAIIKDEGGYTF. DNA for the CDR3: TGTGCCATCATCAAGGATGAGGGTGGCTACACCTTC. The V gene is TRBV10-3, the J gene TRBJ1-2, with D unresolved. The V gene lost 7 bases and the J gene lost 7 bases, with 13 bases spanning the gap. The germline gives CDR1 ENHRY, CDR2 SYGVKD. This CDR3 is 12 amino acids long.

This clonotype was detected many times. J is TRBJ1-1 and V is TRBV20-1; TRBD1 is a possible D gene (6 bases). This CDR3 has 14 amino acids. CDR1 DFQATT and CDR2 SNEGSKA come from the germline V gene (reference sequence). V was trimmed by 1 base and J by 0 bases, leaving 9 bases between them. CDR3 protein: CSARVNRVNTEAFF. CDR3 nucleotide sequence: TGCAGTGCTAGAGTTAACAGGGTGAACACTGAAGCTTTCTTT.

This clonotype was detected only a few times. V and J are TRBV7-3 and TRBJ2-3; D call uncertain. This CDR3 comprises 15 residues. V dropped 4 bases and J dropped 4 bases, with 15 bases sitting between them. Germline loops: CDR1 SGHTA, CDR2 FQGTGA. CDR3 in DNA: TGTGCCAGCAGCTCCACGGGTCTTTATGCAGATACGCAGTATTTT. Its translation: CASSSTGLYADTQYF.

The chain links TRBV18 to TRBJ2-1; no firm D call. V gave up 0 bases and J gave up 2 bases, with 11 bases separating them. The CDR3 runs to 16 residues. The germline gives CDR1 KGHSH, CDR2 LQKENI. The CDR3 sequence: CASSPPAASPYNEQFF. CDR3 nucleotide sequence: TGTGCCAGCTCACCACCGGCAGCGAGCCCCTACAATGAGCAGTTCTTC.